This T cell receptor (beta chain) comes out of a study of tumor-infiltrating lymphocytes in primary liver carcinoma. Looking at the study overall: T1-T3 N0M0 was the stage of the tumors, which were about 4.2 to 11 cm across.

J gave up 10 bases and V 1 base, and 22 bases lay outside the gene matches. Looked up from germline, CDR1 is SGHRS and CDR2 is YFSETQ. The CDR3 runs to 20 residues. Germline DNA was also extracted, while the blood RNA originated from unsorted whole blood. As regards this clonotype: No antigen is known for it.

Overall study findings and caveats: For tumor-adjacent and tumor-blood pairs, overlap was less than that seen for tumor region pairs. Top-250-clone fractions were significantly higher in tumors than in blood (p = 0.039).

Starting from 500 ng of total RNA, TCR beta cDNA was produced with a primer in the constant region. Modified slightly, ARM-PCR produced TCR beta libraries over three nested multiplex PCR rounds. Researchers ran the first two PCR rounds for approximately 10 cycles each with TRBV1-TRBV30 forward primers and a C-beta reverse primer. One entry per CDR3 protein, called by TCRdb with MiXCR from the multiplex PCR reads. The sample lists about 310,000 distinct CDR3 sequences, 50% to 70% seen once, with approximately 9.4% in the top ten. This TCR derives from a middle-aged man with primary liver carcinoma and hepatitis B virus infection. The chain employs TRBV5-1 and TRBJ2-1; the match to TRBD2 covers 11 bases. The sequencing sample was made of peripheral blood. The CDR3 sequence is CASSLSWDRVIAGGPGEQFF. DNA of the CDR3: TGCGCCAGCAGCTTGAGTTGGGACAGGGTGATAGCGGGAGGGCCCGGGGAGCAGTTCTTC.